A selection of T cell receptor beta chains follows, all from one sample in a study of T cells in Graves' hyperthyroidism and ophthalmopathy. One entry per CDR3 protein, called by TCRdb with MiXCR from the multiplex PCR reads. Of nearly 600,000 distinct CDR3 sequences detected, 11% to 15% appear once; the ten largest clones hold roughly 5.5%. The sequencing input was blood. The source of these receptors is a woman aged 25 to 45 with Graves' hyperthyroidism that later progressed to Graves' ophthalmopathy. CDR3s include the opening cysteine and the closing phenylalanine or tryptophan. The order of the fields is clone size, V gene, D gene, J gene, CDR3 protein, CDR3 DNA. A D gene is named only where the DNA matches it firmly. Rows give clone size only sometimes, using once, few, many, or a class for an expanded clone.

clone size: few; V gene: TRBV6-2/TRBV6-3; D gene: TRBD2; J gene: TRBJ2-3; CDR3 protein: CASRISGSSTDTQYF; CDR3 DNA: TGTGCCAGCAGGATTAGCGGGTCTAGCACAGATACGCAGTATTTT
clone size: .; V gene: TRBV13; D gene: .; J gene: TRBJ2-3; CDR3 protein: CASSLRVRGLDTQYF; CDR3 DNA: TGTGCCAGCAGCTTAAGGGTTCGGGGTTTAGATACGCAGTATTTT
clone size: .; V gene: TRBV10-2; D gene: TRBD1; J gene: TRBJ2-7; CDR3 protein: CASSVQGATYEQYF; CDR3 DNA: TGCGCCAGCAGTGTTCAGGGGGCCACCTACGAGCAGTACTTC
clone size: many; V gene: TRBV24-1; D gene: .; J gene: TRBJ1-2; CDR3 protein: CATSADTGNYGYTF; CDR3 DNA: TGTGCCACCAGCGCAGACACGGGGAACTATGGCTACACCTTC
clone size: many; V gene: TRBV18; D gene: .; J gene: TRBJ2-2; CDR3 protein: CASSPQDASETGELFF; CDR3 DNA: TGTGCCAGCTCACCACAGGACGCCAGCGAGACTGGGGAGCTGTTTTTT
clone size: .; V gene: TRBV9; D gene: .; J gene: TRBJ2-1; CDR3 protein: CASSLIGEQFF; CDR3 DNA: TGTGCCAGCAGCCTCATCGGGGAGCAGTTCTTC
clone size: many; V gene: TRBV12-5; D gene: TRBD1; J gene: TRBJ2-1; CDR3 protein: CAVTGTGSYNEQFF; CDR3 DNA: TGTGCTGTTACCGGGACAGGGTCCTACAATGAGCAGTTCTTC
clone size: few; V gene: TRBV3-1; D gene: .; J gene: TRBJ2-7; CDR3 protein: CASSQQGGYEQYF; CDR3 DNA: TGTGCCAGCAGCCAGCAGGGTGGCTACGAGCAGTACTTC
clone size: many; V gene: TRBV14; D gene: .; J gene: TRBJ2-1; CDR3 protein: CASSQEGGYNEQFF; CDR3 DNA: TGTGCCAGCAGCCAAGAGGGAGGCTACAATGAGCAGTTCTTC
clone size: .; V gene: TRBV7-3; D gene: .; J gene: TRBJ2-1; CDR3 protein: CASSLNGGVYNEQFF; CDR3 DNA: TGTGCCAGCAGCTTAAATGGCGGAGTCTACAATGAGCAGTTCTTC
clone size: few; V gene: TRBV7-9; D gene: .; J gene: TRBJ1-5; CDR3 protein: CASSSNVQPQHF; CDR3 DNA: TGTGCCAGCAGCTCCAATGTTCAGCCCCAGCATTTT
clone size: .; V gene: TRBV20-1; D gene: TRBD1; J gene: TRBJ1-2; CDR3 protein: CSAEGGTGGAYGYTF; CDR3 DNA: TGCAGTGCTGAAGGGGGGACAGGGGGCGCCTATGGCTACACCTTC
clone size: many; V gene: TRBV6-1; D gene: .; J gene: TRBJ1-1; CDR3 protein: CASSEAGGNTEAFF; CDR3 DNA: TGTGCCAGCAGTGAAGCTGGAGGGAACACTGAAGCTTTCTTT
clone size: .; V gene: TRBV5-1; D gene: .; J gene: TRBJ1-4; CDR3 protein: CASRRAGQEKLFF; CDR3 DNA: TGCGCCAGCAGAAGGGCAGGGCAGGAAAAACTGTTTTTT
clone size: many; V gene: TRBV20-1; D gene: TRBD2; J gene: TRBJ2-3; CDR3 protein: CSASPAGGLDTQYF; CDR3 DNA: TGCAGTGCTAGCCCAGCGGGAGGGCTAGATACGCAGTATTTT
clone size: .; V gene: TRBV2; D gene: TRBD1; J gene: TRBJ2-7; CDR3 protein: CASRGQQSSYEQYF; CDR3 DNA: TGTGCCAGCAGGGGACAGCAGAGCTCCTACGAGCAGTACTTC
clone size: many; V gene: TRBV29-1; D gene: TRBD1; J gene: TRBJ2-7; CDR3 protein: CSVAESGQTPYEQYF; CDR3 DNA: TGCAGCGTTGCGGAGTCGGGACAGACCCCTTACGAGCAGTACTTC
clone size: few; V gene: TRBV27; D gene: .; J gene: TRBJ2-7; CDR3 protein: CASTRSSGVNEQYF; CDR3 DNA: TGTGCCAGCACCCGCTCGTCGGGGGTCAACGAGCAGTACTTC
clone size: many; V gene: TRBV19; D gene: .; J gene: TRBJ1-5; CDR3 protein: CASSMYRGLNQPQHF; CDR3 DNA: TGTGCCAGTAGTATGTATCGGGGCCTCAATCAGCCCCAGCATTTT
clone size: many; V gene: TRBV19; D gene: .; J gene: TRBJ1-5; CDR3 protein: CASSIGYGGQPQHF; CDR3 DNA: TGTGCCAGTAGTATAGGGTACGGCGGTCAGCCCCAGCATTTT
clone size: few; V gene: TRBV30; D gene: TRBD2; J gene: TRBJ2-3; CDR3 protein: CAWSTTSGATQYF; CDR3 DNA: TGTGCCTGGAGTACAACTAGCGGAGCTACGCAGTATTTT
clone size: many; V gene: TRBV5-5; D gene: .; J gene: TRBJ1-1; CDR3 protein: CASSWDTGGNTEAFF; CDR3 DNA: TGTGCCAGCAGCTGGGACACTGGGGGCAACACTGAAGCTTTCTTT
clone size: few; V gene: TRBV10-3; D gene: TRBD1; J gene: TRBJ1-3; CDR3 protein: CAISGGQGADTIYF; CDR3 DNA: TGTGCCATCAGTGGGGGACAGGGGGCGGACACCATATATTTT
clone size: .; V gene: TRBV3-1; D gene: .; J gene: TRBJ1-4; CDR3 protein: CASSPLAGVNEKLFF; CDR3 DNA: TGTGCCAGCAGCCCCCTTGCCGGTGTGAATGAAAAACTGTTTTTT
clone size: .; V gene: TRBV9; D gene: .; J gene: TRBJ1-2; CDR3 protein: CASSAGGGSNYGYTF; CDR3 DNA: TGTGCCAGCAGCGCCGGTGGGGGGTCTAACTATGGCTACACCTTC
clone size: many; V gene: TRBV5-6; D gene: .; J gene: TRBJ1-6; CDR3 protein: CASSLAGGYFSPLHF; CDR3 DNA: TGTGCCAGCAGCTTGGCCGGGGGATATTTTTCACCCCTCCACTTT
clone size: .; V gene: TRBV4-3; D gene: .; J gene: TRBJ2-2; CDR3 protein: CASIQDRLAAGELFF; CDR3 DNA: TGCGCCAGCATCCAAGATCGGCTAGCTGCCGGGGAGCTGTTTTTT
clone size: .; V gene: TRBV7-2; D gene: .; J gene: TRBJ2-7; CDR3 protein: CASSLGGFYEQYF; CDR3 DNA: TGTGCCAGCAGCTTAGGCGGGTTCTACGAGCAGTACTTC
clone size: few; V gene: TRBV5-4; D gene: TRBD2; J gene: TRBJ2-5; CDR3 protein: CASSWGSGFPKETQYF; CDR3 DNA: TGTGCCAGCAGCTGGGGTAGCGGGTTTCCAAAAGAGACCCAGTACTTC
clone size: .; V gene: TRBV5-1; D gene: TRBD2; J gene: TRBJ2-5; CDR3 protein: CASSGGTSGRTGETQYF; CDR3 DNA: TGCGCCAGCAGCGGAGGGACTAGCGGGAGAACTGGGGAGACCCAGTACTTC
clone size: .; V gene: TRBV2; D gene: .; J gene: TRBJ2-5; CDR3 protein: CASATSPGKTQYF; CDR3 DNA: TGTGCCAGCGCGACTTCCCCGGGGAAGACCCAGTACTTC
clone size: many; V gene: TRBV7-2; D gene: TRBD2; J gene: TRBJ2-7; CDR3 protein: CASSLEGGGSYEQYF; CDR3 DNA: TGTGCCAGCAGCTTGGAGGGCGGGGGCTCCTACGAGCAGTACTTC
clone size: many; V gene: TRBV11-2; D gene: TRBD2; J gene: TRBJ2-1; CDR3 protein: CASSLFLAGGFEQFF; CDR3 DNA: TGTGCCAGCAGCTTATTTCTAGCGGGAGGGTTCGAGCAGTTCTTC
clone size: .; V gene: TRBV7-2; D gene: .; J gene: TRBJ1-5; CDR3 protein: CASSSGLSNQPHHF; CDR3 DNA: TGTGCCAGCAGCTCGGGACTGAGCAATCAGCCCCACCATTTT
clone size: .; V gene: TRBV3-1; D gene: .; J gene: TRBJ1-3; CDR3 protein: CASSSGGGSSGNTIYF; CDR3 DNA: TGTGCCAGCAGCTCTGGGGGCGGGAGCTCTGGAAACACCATATATTTT
clone size: many; V gene: TRBV3-1; D gene: .; J gene: TRBJ2-5; CDR3 protein: CASSRYSGQETQYF; CDR3 DNA: TGTGCCAGCAGCCGATACAGCGGGCAAGAGACCCAGTACTTC
clone size: many; V gene: TRBV30; D gene: .; J gene: TRBJ1-2; CDR3 protein: CAWSVVWDPYGYTF; CDR3 DNA: TGTGCCTGGAGTGTAGTATGGGATCCCTATGGCTACACCTTC
clone size: .; V gene: TRBV25-1; D gene: TRBD1; J gene: TRBJ1-5; CDR3 protein: CASSTGTGFEPQHF; CDR3 DNA: TGCGCCAGCAGTACAGGGACAGGGTTTGAGCCCCAGCATTTT
clone size: many; V gene: TRBV2; D gene: .; J gene: TRBJ2-1; CDR3 protein: CASSDSRTRGYNEQFF; CDR3 DNA: TGTGCCAGCAGTGATTCCAGGACTAGGGGGTACAATGAGCAGTTCTTC
clone size: few; V gene: TRBV3-1; D gene: .; J gene: TRBJ1-3; CDR3 protein: CASSQGGQGNTIYF; CDR3 DNA: TGTGCCAGCAGCCAAGGCGGACAGGGAAACACCATATATTTT
clone size: few; V gene: TRBV20-1; D gene: TRBD2; J gene: TRBJ2-5; CDR3 protein: CSARESSGSQETQYF; CDR3 DNA: TGCAGTGCTAGAGAAAGCAGCGGGAGCCAAGAGACCCAGTACTTC
clone size: few; V gene: TRBV3-1; D gene: TRBD1; J gene: TRBJ1-1; CDR3 protein: CASSYQGAGSTEAFF; CDR3 DNA: TGTGCCAGCAGCTATCAGGGGGCGGGGAGCACTGAAGCTTTCTTT
clone size: few; V gene: TRBV5-6; D gene: .; J gene: TRBJ1-2; CDR3 protein: CASSTWGGSGYTF; CDR3 DNA: TGTGCCAGCAGCACTTGGGGAGGGTCCGGCTACACCTTC
clone size: many; V gene: TRBV20-1; D gene: TRBD2; J gene: TRBJ2-7; CDR3 protein: CSATDPLAGYEQYF; CDR3 DNA: TGCAGTGCTACAGACCCACTAGCGGGTTACGAGCAGTACTTC
clone size: .; V gene: TRBV19; D gene: TRBD1; J gene: TRBJ1-3; CDR3 protein: CASQGTAGNTIYF; CDR3 DNA: TGTGCCAGCCAAGGGACAGCTGGAAACACCATATATTTT
clone size: few; V gene: TRBV12-3/TRBV12-4; D gene: .; J gene: TRBJ1-1; CDR3 protein: CASRRAGEAFF; CDR3 DNA: TGTGCCAGCAGGCGGGCTGGTGAAGCTTTCTTT